Listed here are 20 T cell receptor beta chains from one sample, sequenced in a study of metastatic and nonmetastatic thyroid tumors. Patients underwent thyroid surgery, and none had received any treatment before it. TCRdb recomputed clones from the PCR reads via MiXCR. The data hold 25,000 to 30,000 clones, with under 15% observed a single time. Sequences were obtained from blood. Every receptor here comes from a female donor with papillary thyroid cancer or a benign thyroid nodule (not recorded which). Some clones in this sample may be carry-over from other donors' samples.

This clone was detected ten times or more. The chain links TRBV3-1 to TRBJ2-7; either TRBD1 or TRBD2 may fit D (5 bases each). The V end was cut by 0 bases, the J end by 5 bases, with 14 bases between. There are 15 residues in the CDR3. Per the germline V gene, CDR1 is LGHDT and CDR2 is YNNKEL (reference sequence). The CDR3 DNA is TGTGCCAGCAGCCAAGATGGGGGAGCGGCCCACGAGCAGTACTTC. As protein: CASSQDGGAAHEQYF.

The sample holds many counts of this clone. This chain links TRBV28 with TRBJ1-6; the match to TRBD1 covers 9 bases. Germline CDR1 and CDR2: MDHEN and SYDVKM. Trimming removed 5 bases from V and 10 bases from J; junction bases left unmatched: 6. This CDR3 comprises 14 residues. CDR3 loop: CASSRDRARSPLHF. DNA of the CDR3: TGTGCCAGCAGTCGGGACAGGGCTCGCTCACCCCTCCACTTT.

This clone appeared once. A junction end diverges from the germline sequence, so it may reflect a read error. The genes are TRBV7-9 and TRBJ1-5; D unclear. The CDR3 loop spans 13 amino acids. Germline lookup yields CDR1 SEHNR and CDR2 FQNEAQ (reference sequence). The CDR3 loop reads CASRESGNQPQHF. As DNA, the CDR3 is TGTGCCAGCAGAGAGAGTGGCAATCAGCCCCAACATTTT.

This clone was detected many times. The CDR3 DNA is TGTGCCAGCAGCTTAGTTCCCCAGCCCAATGAGCAGTTCTTC. It translates to CASSLVPQPNEQFF. The chain couples TRBV7-9 to TRBJ2-1; D is ambiguous. Germline V gene sequence: CDR1 SEHNR, CDR2 FQNEAQ (reference sequence). The length of the CDR3 is 14 residues. Trimming removed 1 base from V and 6 bases from J, with 10 bases in between.

This clone was detected ten times or more. The V call is TRBV28, the J call TRBJ2-5, with 13 bases identical to TRBD2. V was pared by 6 bases and J by 5 bases, with 6 bases of the junction left unmatched. The CDR3 is 15 amino acids. In germline, CDR1 is MDHEN, CDR2 SYDVKM. The CDR3 loop is CASRPGLAGPETQYF. Here the CDR3 DNA reads TGTGCCAGCAGACCGGGACTAGCGGGGCCCGAGACCCAGTACTTC.

The chain employs TRBV2 and TRBJ1-2; TRBD1 matches 7 bases. The CDR3 has 14 residues. Germline assignment: CDR1 SNHLY and CDR2 FYNNEI. V lost 6 bases, J lost 7 bases, and 11 bases stayed unmatched. The CDR3 is CASRWLETGFGYTF. The DNA for the CDR3 is TGTGCCAGCAGATGGCTGGAGACAGGGTTTGGCTACACCTTC. Variable domain in full (rest from reference TRBV2 and TRBJ1-2): EPEVTQTPSHQVTQMGQEVILRCVPISNHLYFYWYRQILGQKVEFLVSFYNNEISEKSEIFDDQFSVERPDGSNFTLKIRSTKLEDSAMYFCASRWLETGFGYTFGSGTRLTVV.

This rearrangement joins TRBV6-4 to TRBJ2-6; perhaps TRBD2 as D (5 bases). The CDR3 sequence is 14 residues long. In germline, CDR1 is MRHNA, CDR2 SNTAGT. The V gene lost 5 bases and the J gene lost 7 bases, with 12 bases spanning the gap. The CDR3 loop is CASSSLGSANVLTF. For the CDR3, the DNA is TGTGCCAGCAGTTCTCTTGGGAGTGCCAACGTCCTGACTTTC.

To note about this clone: Mismatch with germline at one junction end may stem from a read error. The chain uses TRBV2 and TRBJ2-1, with D perhaps matching TRBD1 or TRBD2 (5 bases each). CDR1 and CDR2 from the germline V gene are SNHLY and FYNNEI. CDR3 length equals 13 residues. The CDR3 DNA reads as TGTGCGAGCAGCCCCTTGGGGGACAATGAGCAGTTCTTC. Translated: CASSPLGDNEQFF.

This clone was observed at least ten times. The V call is TRBV19, the J call TRBJ2-2; D is unclear. CDR1 and CDR2 (germline): LNHDA, SQIVND (reference sequence). The V gene lost 2 bases and the J gene lost 1 base, with 17 bases spanning the gap. This CDR3 has 18 residues. CDR3 in amino acids: CASSIYSWLSQNTGELFF. The CDR3 DNA follows: TGTGCCAGTAGTATATATTCGTGGCTATCTCAGAACACCGGGGAGCTGTTTTTT.

This clone was counted at least ten times. The chain recombines TRBV6-2 or TRBV6-3 with TRBJ2-5; D call uncertain. Looked up from germline, CDR1 is MNHEY and CDR2 is SVGEGT. V was shortened by 6 bases and J by 5 bases, with 7 bases between the two germline ends. The CDR3 has 11 amino acids. The CDR3 DNA is TGTGCCAGCAGCTTCGCGGAGACCCAGTACTTC. This sequence encodes CASSFAETQYF.

This clone was counted ten times or more. A read error is possible here, since a much larger clone lies one base away. This sequence joins TRBV24-1 and TRBJ2-1, with D unclear. The germline V gene encodes CDR1 KGHDR and CDR2 SFDVKD. The V and J ends lost 9 bases and 5 bases respectively, with 7 bases between them. CDR3 length equals 11 residues. Here the CDR3 DNA reads TGTGCCACCCGACAAGACAATGAGCAGTTCTTC. Translating gives CATRQDNEQFF.

Ten or more counts support this clone. This chain links TRBV19 with TRBJ2-2; D uncertain. V was shortened by 3 bases and J by 6 bases, with 11 bases between the two germline ends. The CDR3 has 14 residues. Per germline, CDR1 LNHDA and CDR2 SQIVND (reference sequence). The CDR3 DNA is TGTGCCAGTAGTATGGAGAGACGGGCCGGGGAGCTGTTTTTT. Translating it yields CASSMERRAGELFF.

The chain has TRBV5-1 and TRBJ2-2; 7 bases are shared with TRBD2. This CDR3 has 15 residues. V was clipped by 4 bases and J by 3 bases; unmatched bases: 6. Germline lookup yields CDR1 SGHRS and CDR2 YFSETQ. CDR3 sequence: CASSAQAGYTGELFF. Here the CDR3 DNA reads TGCGCCAGCAGCGCCCAAGCGGGGTACACCGGGGAGCTGTTTTTT.

This clone was seen ten or more times. This chain joins TRBV6-1 and TRBJ1-6; weak D call: TRBD1 (5 bases). The CDR3 runs 15 residues. V lost 5 bases to trimming and J lost 7 bases, with 15 bases between them. CDR1 is MNHNS and CDR2 is SASEGT in the germline V gene. The CDR3 sequence: CASSSDQGGNSPLHF. In nucleotides, the CDR3 is TGTGCCAGCAGTTCAGACCAGGGAGGAAATTCACCCCTCCACTTT.

This clone was seen at least ten times. The chain combines TRBV20-1 with TRBJ2-5, with 11 bases aligning to TRBD2. The V and J ends lost 6 bases and 0 bases, in that order; junction bases with no gene match: 6. The germline gives CDR1 DFQATT, CDR2 SNEGSKA (reference sequence). The CDR3 spans 15 residues. The CDR3 sequence is CSASGTSGNQETQYF. CDR3 DNA sequence: TGCAGTGCCTCAGGGACTAGCGGAAACCAAGAGACCCAGTACTTC.

This clone was seen many times. The chain couples TRBV7-2 to TRBJ2-1; D is uncertain. V was shortened by 3 bases and J by 8 bases, with 11 bases between the two germline ends. CDR3 length: 13 residues. Per germline, CDR1 SGHTA and CDR2 FQGNSA. CDR3 in amino acids: CASSLVAFDEQFF. The CDR3 DNA is TGTGCCAGCAGCTTGGTAGCATTCGATGAGCAGTTCTTC.

The sample holds many counts of this clone. This chain joins TRBV5-6 and TRBJ1-6; tentative D call: TRBD1 (5 bases). CDR1 is SGHDT and CDR2 is YYEEEE in the germline V gene. Trimming pared 3 bases from V and 11 bases from J, leaving 18 bases between. The CDR3 contains 15 residues. This CDR3 is CASSSREGINPPLHF. As DNA, the CDR3 is TGTGCCAGCAGCTCTCGGGAGGGGATAAATCCACCCCTCCACTTT.

The chain combines TRBV20-1 with TRBJ2-7, with 7 positions matching TRBD2. CDR3 size: 13 residues. Germline values: CDR1 DFQATT, CDR2 SNEGSKA (reference sequence). Trimming removed 1 base from V and 2 bases from J; junction bases left unmatched: 2. In DNA form, the CDR3 reads TGCAGTGCTAGAGCGGGGGGAACCTACGAGCAGTACTTC. This gives the protein CSARAGGTYEQYF.

This clone appeared many times. J is TRBJ1-5 and V is TRBV20-1, with D possibly being TRBD1 (5 bases). In germline, CDR1 is DFQATT, CDR2 SNEGSKA (reference sequence). V lost 4 bases to trimming and J lost 3 bases, with 13 bases between them. The CDR3 is 14 amino acids. CDR3 DNA: TGCAGTGCTACCCCCAAGGGGATCAATCAGCCCCAGCATTTT. Amino acids: CSATPKGINQPQHF.

The sample holds many counts of this clone. One junction end does not reproduce the germline sequence, and a read error may be involved. The rearrangement uses TRBV7-9 and TRBJ2-2; 11 nucleotides agree with TRBD2. Germline loops: CDR1 SEHNR, CDR2 FQNEAQ (reference sequence). The CDR3 runs to 15 residues. The CDR3 DNA sequence: TGTGCCAGCAGCCTAGCGGGAGGGAACACCGGGGAGCTGTTTTTT. This encodes CASSLAGGNTGELFF. The whole variable domain, filled in from reference TRBV7-9 and TRBJ2-2, reads DTGVSQNPRHKITKRGQNVTFRCDPISEHNRLYWYRQTLGQGPEFLTYFQNEAQLEKSRLLSDRFSAERPKGSFSTLEIQRTEQGDSAMYLCASSLAGGNTGELFFGEGSRLTVL.